Listed below are T cell receptor beta chains from one sample, sequenced in a study of blood T cell repertoires in COVID-19. Method: immunoSEQ multiplex PCR; TCRdb's copy keeps in-frame clones and lacks some. The data contain approximately 200,000 clones, about 85% of them singletons. Sequenced input: PBMCs or T cells enriched from blood (not recorded which). Receptors were obtained from a man aged 30 to 45 who had recovered from COVID-19. The CDR3 runs from the conserved cysteine through the conserved F or W. Fields, in order: J gene, V gene, CDR3 protein.

j_gene: TRBJ1-2
v_gene: TRBV6-5
CDR3aa: CASSYSGAGYGYTF

j_gene: TRBJ2-1
v_gene: TRBV19
CDR3aa: CASSPPDWLGGGNEQFF

j_gene: TRBJ2-7
v_gene: TRBV7-9
CDR3aa: CASSPGDRGIHEQYF

j_gene: TRBJ1-1
v_gene: TRBV11-3
CDR3aa: CASSLDSGTEAFF

j_gene: TRBJ2-7
v_gene: TRBV7-9
CDR3aa: CASSPQQGAYEQYF

j_gene: TRBJ2-5
v_gene: TRBV20-1
CDR3aa: CSASIPSGRDETQYF

j_gene: TRBJ1-6
v_gene: TRBV27
CDR3aa: CASSEGFSPLHF

j_gene: TRBJ2-1
v_gene: TRBV7-8
CDR3aa: CASSFGGRTSEQFF

j_gene: TRBJ1-1
v_gene: TRBV5-1
CDR3aa: CASSLGQGHTSEAFF

j_gene: TRBJ2-7
v_gene: TRBV15
CDR3aa: CATSSGTGYDEQYF

j_gene: TRBJ1-5
v_gene: TRBV4-1
CDR3aa: CASSPSAGYQPQHF

j_gene: TRBJ1-2
v_gene: TRBV7-2
CDR3aa: CASSSGTGVYGYTF

j_gene: TRBJ2-2
v_gene: TRBV3-1/TRBV3-2
CDR3aa: CASSQGGGRNTGELFF

j_gene: TRBJ2-7
v_gene: TRBV6-6
CDR3aa: CASSYAGGNREQYF

j_gene: TRBJ2-1
v_gene: TRBV5-1
CDR3aa: CASSLRGRGGAGVISSYNEQFF

j_gene: TRBJ1-2
v_gene: TRBV30
CDR3aa: CAWSQYFSGAIYGYTF

j_gene: TRBJ1-1
v_gene: TRBV6-5
CDR3aa: CASSYDATGGTEAFF

j_gene: TRBJ2-1
v_gene: TRBV9
CDR3aa: CASSVGSGGAGYEQFF

j_gene: TRBJ2-7
v_gene: TRBV5-4
CDR3aa: CASGKPGDRAYEQYF

j_gene: TRBJ1-6
v_gene: TRBV27
CDR3aa: CASSSDSGNSPLHF

j_gene: TRBJ2-5
v_gene: TRBV13
CDR3aa: CASSFRAEETQYF

j_gene: TRBJ1-5
v_gene: TRBV19
CDR3aa: CASSLNTGNNQPQHF

j_gene: TRBJ1-2
v_gene: TRBV30
CDR3aa: CAWDRGRLGYTF

j_gene: TRBJ1-4
v_gene: TRBV10-3
CDR3aa: CAISESRMDSEKLFF

j_gene: TRBJ1-3
v_gene: TRBV28
CDR3aa: CASSTGGNTIYF

j_gene: TRBJ2-1
v_gene: TRBV28
CDR3aa: CASSSPGGRALFNEQFF

j_gene: TRBJ2-7
v_gene: TRBV7-2
CDR3aa: CASSLGQGAYEQYF

j_gene: TRBJ1-2
v_gene: TRBV5-5
CDR3aa: CASSFGAGQVAGYTF

j_gene: TRBJ1-5
v_gene: TRBV10-3
CDR3aa: CAISEETGSQHF

j_gene: TRBJ1-1
v_gene: TRBV7-2
CDR3aa: CASSSRQLGGTEAFF

j_gene: TRBJ2-1
v_gene: TRBV6-5
CDR3aa: CASSYTDRYNEQFF

j_gene: TRBJ2-5
v_gene: TRBV3-1/TRBV3-2
CDR3aa: CASSRASEETQYF

j_gene: TRBJ2-7
v_gene: TRBV27
CDR3aa: CASSLRGQGLEQYF

j_gene: TRBJ2-3
v_gene: TRBV11-2
CDR3aa: CASSFLSGSSDTQYF

j_gene: TRBJ2-1
v_gene: TRBV4-1
CDR3aa: CASSQEKAGGHNEQFF

j_gene: TRBJ1-4
v_gene: TRBV27
CDR3aa: CASATNEKLFF

j_gene: TRBJ1-2
v_gene: TRBV9
CDR3aa: CASSVVGGYGYTF

j_gene: TRBJ1-5
v_gene: TRBV5-5
CDR3aa: CASSLGPQGGQPQHF

j_gene: TRBJ1-2
v_gene: TRBV10-3
CDR3aa: CAISGEDRYGYTF

j_gene: TRBJ2-2
v_gene: TRBV2
CDR3aa: CASSPSAGFTGELFF

j_gene: TRBJ2-1
v_gene: TRBV15
CDR3aa: CATSRTSQANEQFF

j_gene: TRBJ2-5
v_gene: TRBV19
CDR3aa: CASSIGGLGMETQYF

j_gene: TRBJ1-6
v_gene: TRBV5-5
CDR3aa: CASSLSQESPLHF

j_gene: TRBJ2-7
v_gene: TRBV12-3/TRBV12-4
CDR3aa: CASSGQGNEQYF

j_gene: TRBJ2-7
v_gene: TRBV30
CDR3aa: CAWSPINEQYF

j_gene: TRBJ2-6
v_gene: TRBV19
CDR3aa: CASRAGASSGANVLTF

j_gene: TRBJ1-6
v_gene: TRBV6-5
CDR3aa: CASRWTGENSPLHF

j_gene: TRBJ1-2
v_gene: TRBV24-1
CDR3aa: CATSDLVGSGYTF

j_gene: TRBJ1-2
v_gene: TRBV30
CDR3aa: CAWSQTRQGGYTF

j_gene: TRBJ1-2
v_gene: TRBV7-8
CDR3aa: CASSSGQGVAGYTF

j_gene: TRBJ2-7
v_gene: TRBV20-1
CDR3aa: CSASTGQTLTYEQYF

j_gene: TRBJ1-1
v_gene: TRBV7-9
CDR3aa: CASSLGALNTEAFF

j_gene: TRBJ1-6
v_gene: TRBV30
CDR3aa: CAWSVSSQGSGSPLHF

j_gene: TRBJ2-3
v_gene: TRBV7-3
CDR3aa: CASSLSGTGSNTDTQYF